This T cell receptor beta chain appears in the sequencing data of a study of blood T cells in healthy people across ages. Isolated PBMCs totaled at least 6 million in each sample. This clonotype has a handful of counts. CDR3 size: 17 residues. Deletions cut 2 bases from V and 0 bases from J, with 14 bases between. Germline CDR1 is LGHDT and CDR2 is YNNKEL (reference sequence). Using a J-beta primer mix together with a sample-barcoded 5' primer, a second PCR was run for roughly 6 to 12 cycles. Every molecule of cDNA carried a tag from a template-switch adaptor with 12 random nucleotides. Each CDR3 protein gets one entry after TCRdb re-called the 5' RACE reads with MiXCR. There are some 1.5 million distinct CDR3 sequences in the sample; approximately 43% occur only once, and around 4% lies in the top ten.

Sequenced: blood. The chain uses TRBV3-1 and TRBJ2-1; no clear D gene. The clonotype originates from a woman between 18 and 29 years old in good health. For the CDR3, the DNA is TGTGCCAGCAGCCAAAGTGGGCTGATGAGCTCCTACAATGAGCAGTTCTTC. Translating it yields CASSQSGLMSSYNEQFF.